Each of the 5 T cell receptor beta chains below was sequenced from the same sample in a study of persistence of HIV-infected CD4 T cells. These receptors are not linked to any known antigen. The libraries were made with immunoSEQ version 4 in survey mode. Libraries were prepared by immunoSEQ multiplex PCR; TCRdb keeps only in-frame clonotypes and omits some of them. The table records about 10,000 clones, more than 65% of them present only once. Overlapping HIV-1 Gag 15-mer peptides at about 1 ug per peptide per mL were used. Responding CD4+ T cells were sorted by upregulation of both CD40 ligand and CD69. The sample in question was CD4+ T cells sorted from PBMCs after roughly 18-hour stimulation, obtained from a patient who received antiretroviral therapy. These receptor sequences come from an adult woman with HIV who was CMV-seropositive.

The CDR3 region has the DNA TGTGCCAGCAGGGAGGAGCAGGGGGCAGATACGCAGTATTTT. It yields the protein CASREEQGADTQYF. The chain carries TRBV2 and TRBJ2-3; 7 bases are shared with TRBD1. The CDR3 extends over 14 amino acids. Germline CDR1 and CDR2: SNHLY and FYNNEI. The V and J ends lost 6 bases and 4 bases, in that order; junction bases with no gene match: 7.

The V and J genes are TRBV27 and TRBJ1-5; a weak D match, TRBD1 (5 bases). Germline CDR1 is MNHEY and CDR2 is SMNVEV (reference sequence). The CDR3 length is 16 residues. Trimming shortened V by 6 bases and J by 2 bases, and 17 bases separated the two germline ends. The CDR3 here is CASSETGVSGNQPQHF. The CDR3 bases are TGTGCCAGCAGCGAAACGGGGGTATCGGGCAATCAGCCCCAGCATTTT.

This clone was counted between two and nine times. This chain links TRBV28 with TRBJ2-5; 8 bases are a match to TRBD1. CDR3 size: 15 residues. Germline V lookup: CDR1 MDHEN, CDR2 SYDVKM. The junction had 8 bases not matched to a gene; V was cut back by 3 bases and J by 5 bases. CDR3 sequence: CASSFSGTGRETQYF. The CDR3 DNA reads TGTGCCAGCAGTTTTTCAGGGACAGGCCGGGAGACCCAGTACTTC.

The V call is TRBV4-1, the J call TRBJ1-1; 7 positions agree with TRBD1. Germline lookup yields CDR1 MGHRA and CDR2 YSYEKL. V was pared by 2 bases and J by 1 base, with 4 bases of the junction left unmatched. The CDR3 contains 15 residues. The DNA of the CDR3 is TGCGCCAGCAGCCAACGACAGGGAGGGAACACTGAAGCTTTCTTT. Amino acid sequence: CASSQRQGGNTEAFF.

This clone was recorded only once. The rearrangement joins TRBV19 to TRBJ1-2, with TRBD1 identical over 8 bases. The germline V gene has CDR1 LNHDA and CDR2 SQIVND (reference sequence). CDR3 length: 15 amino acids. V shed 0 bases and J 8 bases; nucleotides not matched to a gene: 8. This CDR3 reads CASSIDLGRGRGYTF. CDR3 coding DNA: TGTGCCAGTAGTATAGATCTGGGCAGGGGGCGAGGCTACACCTTC.